This T cell receptor (beta chain) came from a study of shared clonotypes between healthy human individuals. This CDR3 region has 13 residues. CDR1 is MNHNS and CDR2 is SASEGT in the germline V gene. J was trimmed by 7 bases and V by 7 bases; bases with no gene match: 2. Study-wide points: Larger estimated richness was generally seen in naive subsets than in memory subsets.

Using immunoSEQ multiplex PCR, the repertoire was profiled, and TCRdb retains in-frame clones only, with some absent. The data contain hundreds of thousands of clones, approximately 96% of them singletons. Of note for this clone: Its antigen is not identified.

Selected positively for CCR7 and CD45RO-negative, naive CD8 cells excluded terminally differentiated effector memory CD45RA+ cells. This TCR came from a woman in her thirties in good health. V and J are TRBV6-1 and TRBJ2-1; 12 bases map to TRBD2. Source material: naive CD8+ T cells sorted from blood. CDR3 sequence reads: CASTSGGANEQFF. The CDR3 DNA reads TGTGCCAGCACTAGCGGGGGGGCGAATGAGCAGTTCTTC.